These 32 T cell receptor beta chains came from one sample sequenced in a study of OX40 agonist ivuxolimab in advanced cancers. Sequencing was performed with immunoSEQ multiplex PCR; in TCRdb, only in-frame clones are kept and a portion is missing. Of tens of thousands of clones detected, approximately 87% appear once; the ten largest clones hold 45% to 55%. Sequenced material: CD4+ or CD8+ T cells sorted from blood, taken in a trial of the OX40 agonist ivuxolimab. The receptors stem from an adult with an advanced solid tumor such as melanoma, head and neck, liver or kidney cancer.

The chain combines TRBV6-6 with TRBJ2-1; D call uncertain. Germline assignment: CDR1 MNHNY and CDR2 SVGAGI (reference sequence). V lost 2 bases to trimming and J lost 12 bases, with 8 bases between them. This CDR3 is built from 11 residues. This CDR3 is CASSYGEPQFF. CDR3 in DNA: TGTGCCAGCAGTTACGGAGAGCCGCAGTTCTTC.

DNA for the CDR3: TGTGCCAGCAGTCTACGGACAGAGAACACTGAAGCTTTCTTT. Translated, it gives CASSLRTENTEAFF. The genes are TRBV6-6 and TRBJ1-1; tentative D call: TRBD1 (6 bases). This CDR3 has 14 residues. Trimming took 5 bases from V and 1 from J, leaving 11 bases between them. Germline V CDR1 and CDR2: MNHNY, SVGAGI (reference sequence).

The V and J genes are TRBV7-2 and TRBJ1-1, with D possibly TRBD1 on 5 matching bases. V lost 5 bases and J 2 bases, leaving 12 bases between the germline ends. This CDR3 is 14 amino acids long. The V gene's germline CDR1 is SGHTA and CDR2 FQGNSA. CDR3 sequence (DNA): TGTGCCAGCAGCCCCGCGAGGGACAACACTGAAGCTTTCTTT. Protein: CASSPARDNTEAFF.

This chain joins TRBV18 and TRBJ1-5; D is perhaps TRBD1 (6 bases). V was cut by 3 bases and J by 2 bases, with 14 bases left in between. Germline CDR1 and CDR2: KGHSH and LQKENI. This CDR3 has 16 amino acids. The CDR3 region is CASSPSGGVGNQPQHF. The CDR3 region has the DNA TGTGCCAGCTCACCGTCCGGGGGCGTGGGCAATCAGCCCCAGCATTTT.

This clone was recorded a few times. The chain combines TRBV10-3 with TRBJ1-1, with 7 bases matching TRBD1. The J segment lost 4 bases and the V segment lost 3 bases, leaving 5 bases of the junction unmatched. The CDR3 spans 14 residues. Germline V CDR1 and CDR2: ENHRY, SYGVKD. The CDR3 nucleotides are TGTGCCATCAGTGAAAAGGGGGCTGTCACTGAAGCTTTCTTT. The encoded protein is CAISEKGAVTEAFF.

The chain has TRBV19 and TRBJ1-5; D unresolved. Germline V gene sequence: CDR1 LNHDA, CDR2 SQIVND (reference sequence). The CDR3 extends over 12 amino acids. Trimming pared 5 bases from V and 7 bases from J, leaving 9 bases between. The CDR3 loop is CASSLGWQPQHF. CDR3 nucleotides: TGTGCCAGTAGTCTGGGGTGGCAGCCCCAGCATTTT.

V usage is TRBV7-2 and J usage is TRBJ1-2, with 8 bases aligning to TRBD1. The germline gives CDR1 SGHTA, CDR2 FQGNSA. The CDR3 has 13 residues. The V and J ends lost 2 bases and 8 bases, in that order; junction bases with no gene match: 4. The CDR3 DNA sequence: TGTGCCAGCAGCTTACAGGGGGCGGAAGGCTACACCTTC. Its translation: CASSLQGAEGYTF.

This clone was picked up one time. The chain joins TRBV4-3 to TRBJ2-5; TRBD2 might be the D (6 bases). With 1 base removed from V and 5 bases from J, the gap between germline ends came to 11 bases. Germline V gene data show CDR1 as LGHNA and CDR2 as YSLEER. CDR3 size: 14 residues. DNA of the CDR3: TGCGCCAGCAGCCAAGGGTCGGGAGCGGAGACCCAGTACTTC. Protein sequence: CASSQGSGAETQYF.

The J gene is TRBJ2-1, the V gene TRBV7-3; 8 bases map to TRBD2. The CDR3 has 15 amino acids. With 2 bases clipped from V and 7 bases from J, the junction kept 7 bases outside the gene matches. Germline CDR1 SGHTA, CDR2 FQGTGA. The CDR3 region is CASSLDPGGPNEQFF. The CDR3 DNA sequence: TGTGCCAGCAGCTTAGACCCGGGGGGGCCGAATGAGCAGTTCTTC.

This chain joins TRBV28 and TRBJ1-3, with a weak D call TRBD1 (5 bases). The V gene lost 4 bases and the J gene lost 2 bases, with 12 bases spanning the gap. Germline V lookup: CDR1 MDHEN, CDR2 SYDVKM. There are 15 residues in the CDR3. This CDR3 is CASSWDDSPGNTIYF. CDR3 bases: TGTGCCAGCAGTTGGGATGACAGTCCTGGAAACACCATATATTTT.

The chain has TRBV4-3 and TRBJ2-7, with a weak D call TRBD1 (6 bases). Trimming took off 4 bases at V and 1 base at J, with 11 bases between the two ends. The CDR3 loop spans 14 amino acids. Germline loops: CDR1 LGHNA, CDR2 YSLEER. CDR3 sequence: CASSPQQGSYEQYF. The CDR3 nucleotides are TGCGCCAGCAGCCCCCAACAGGGTTCCTACGAGCAGTACTTC.

The chain employs TRBV28 and TRBJ2-5; D might be TRBD2 (5 bases). V was pared by 2 bases and J by 4 bases, with 17 bases between. CDR3 length: 16 residues. Germline lookup yields CDR1 MDHEN and CDR2 SYDVKM. The CDR3, as DNA: TGTGCCAGCAGTTTAGCCGGACTCCCTTCGCCAGAGACCCAGTACTTC. This codes for CASSLAGLPSPETQYF.

CDR3 amino acids: CASSETGSTDTQYF. As DNA, the CDR3 is TGTGCCAGCAGCGAAACGGGGAGCACAGATACGCAGTATTTT. This chain links TRBV9 with TRBJ2-3, with D tentatively TRBD2 (5 bases). CDR3 length: 14 amino acids. The ends were cut back, 3 bases at V and 0 bases at J, with 8 bases in the middle. The germline gives CDR1 SGDLS, CDR2 YYNGEE.

The gene calls are TRBV4-3 and TRBJ2-5; D gene unclear. The end of the DNA fits TRBJ2-7 better, so the J call may be wrong. This CDR3 comprises 14 residues. The germline CDR1 and CDR2 sequences are LGHNA and YSLEER. In nucleotides, the CDR3 is TGCGCCAGCAGCCAAGATCCCGGTCCCTACGAGCAGTACTTC. Its translation is CASSQDPGPYEQYF.

This clone was counted a few times. The chain uses TRBV28 and TRBJ2-5; D possibly corresponds to TRBD1 (5 bases). CDR1 MDHEN and CDR2 SYDVKM come from the germline V gene. Trimming pared 8 bases from V and 3 bases from J, leaving 16 bases between. The CDR3 is made up of 14 amino acids. The CDR3 is CASRGSGQEETQYF. CDR3 sequence (DNA): TGTGCCAGCCGCGGTTCAGGGCAGGAAGAGACCCAGTACTTC.

J is TRBJ2-1 and V is TRBV19, with D perhaps matching TRBD1 (6 bases). The V end lost 5 bases, the J end lost 8 bases, and 19 bases lay between the germline ends. Germline-derived CDR1 and CDR2 are LNHDA and SQIVND (reference sequence). The CDR3 spans 15 residues. CDR3 nucleotide sequence: TGTGCCAGTAGTCCGCAACCCGGGACATCGGATGAGCAGTTCTTC. Translated, it gives CASSPQPGTSDEQFF.

The rearrangement links TRBV4-1 to TRBJ1-5, with TRBD1 matching over 11 bases. Germline loops: CDR1 MGHRA, CDR2 YSYEKL. The CDR3 runs 20 residues. Trimming cost V 4 bases and J 6 bases; bases outside gene matches: 20. The CDR3 loop reads CASSLFWVISGQGEGQPQHF. Written as DNA, the CDR3 is TGCGCCAGCAGCCTCTTTTGGGTAATTTCGGGACAGGGGGAAGGTCAGCCCCAGCATTTT.

The genes are TRBV30 and TRBJ2-1; 8 bases line up with TRBD1. Trimming removed 3 bases from V and 3 bases from J; junction bases left unmatched: 1. The germline V gene has CDR1 GTSNPN and CDR2 SVGIG (reference sequence). The CDR3 runs 13 residues. The CDR3 DNA follows: TGTGCCTGGAGAGACAGGGGCTACAATGAGCAGTTCTTC. Residues: CAWRDRGYNEQFF.

This chain connects TRBV27 to TRBJ2-5, with TRBD1 matching over 7 bases. The CDR3 has 14 amino acids. Germline-derived CDR1 and CDR2 are MNHEY and SMNVEV (reference sequence). J was trimmed by 2 bases and V by 3 bases; bases with no gene match: 3. In DNA, the CDR3 is TGTGCCAGCAGTTTTTCAGGGGGACAAGAGACCCAGTACTTC. This codes for CASSFSGGQETQYF.

The chain recombines TRBV18 with TRBJ2-1; D is unclear. Trimming removed 6 bases at V and 3 bases at J, with 6 bases between. This CDR3 spans 12 amino acids. CDR1 is KGHSH, CDR2 LQKENI, per germline. This CDR3 reads CASSPNYNEQFF. Written as DNA, the CDR3 is TGTGCCAGCTCCCCCAACTACAATGAGCAGTTCTTC.

J is TRBJ2-2 and V is TRBV29-1, with D perhaps matching TRBD2 (5 bases). The CDR3 length is 14 residues. Germline V lookup: CDR1 SQVTM, CDR2 ANQGSEA. The ends were cut back, 1 base at V and 8 bases at J, with 14 bases in the middle. This CDR3 is CSVEVGGVGGELFF. CDR3 bases: TGCAGCGTTGAAGTTGGAGGCGTCGGTGGGGAGCTGTTTTTT.

The gene calls are TRBV11-1 and TRBJ2-7; no definite D call. The germline gives CDR1 SGHAT, CDR2 FQDESV (reference sequence). Deletions cut 5 bases from V and 6 bases from J, with 20 bases between. This CDR3 spans 15 amino acids. The DNA for the CDR3 is TGTGCCAGCAGCCCACCTGAGGATCCCCGGGCCGAGCAGTACTTC. Translation gives CASSPPEDPRAEQYF.

This chain joins TRBV19 and TRBJ1-5; 7 bases align to TRBD1. Losses at the gene ends were 1 base for V and 2 bases for J; bases not matched to a gene: 2. The CDR3 contains 15 residues. Germline V gene lookup returns CDR1 LNHDA and CDR2 SQIVND (reference sequence). CDR3 protein: CASSIGQGGNQPQHF. CDR3 coding DNA: TGTGCCAGTAGTATAGGGCAGGGGGGCAATCAGCCCCAGCATTTT.

This clone has a single count. The chain couples TRBV27 to TRBJ2-1; TRBD2 aligns across 7 bases. The germline CDR1 and CDR2 sequences are MNHEY and SMNVEV (reference sequence). Trimming cost V 4 bases and J 3 bases; bases outside gene matches: 6. The CDR3 runs 15 residues. The CDR3 protein is CASSSLASSYNEQFF. CDR3 in DNA: TGTGCCAGCAGTTCACTAGCGTCGAGCTACAATGAGCAGTTCTTC.

Comment on this clone: The germline gene is not matched at one end of the junction; a read error may be the cause. The chain couples TRBV6-6 to TRBJ2-1; no clear D. Germline V gives CDR1 MNHNY, CDR2 SVGAGI (reference sequence). This CDR3 contains 16 residues. CDR3 region: CASSYSLQSSNNEQFF. The CDR3 coding sequence is TGTGCCAGCAGTTATAGCCTCCAGAGCTCCAACAATGAGCAGTTCTTC.

The chain combines TRBV29-1 with TRBJ2-2; D unresolved. The V gene's germline CDR1 is SQVTM and CDR2 ANQGSEA. Deletions cut 4 bases from V and 0 bases from J, with 6 bases between. The CDR3 covers 13 residues. CDR3 region: CSVVVTNTGELFF. Written as DNA, the CDR3 is TGCAGCGTTGTCGTTACGAACACCGGGGAGCTGTTTTTT.

This clone occurred once. The gene calls are TRBV7-8 and TRBJ1-1, with 7 bases aligning to TRBD1. The trim removed 5 bases at V and 0 bases at J, leaving 6 bases unmatched. Germline CDR1 SGHVS, CDR2 FQNEAQ. This CDR3 contains 15 residues. The CDR3 reads CASSLHRGLNTEAFF. CDR3 bases: TGTGCCAGCAGCCTTCACAGGGGATTGAACACTGAAGCTTTCTTT.

This rearrangement joins TRBV2 to TRBJ2-5; D not certain. The CDR3 contains 14 residues. CDR1 and CDR2 from the germline V gene are SNHLY and FYNNEI. V was trimmed by 2 bases and J by 2 bases, leaving 9 bases between them. The CDR3 region is CASSEMIGQETQYF. CDR3 bases: TGTGCCAGCAGTGAAATGATAGGGCAAGAGACCCAGTACTTC.

As DNA, the CDR3 is TGTGCCAGCAGTTTATTTTGGCGGGATAATGAAAAACTGTTTTTT. It encodes CASSLFWRDNEKLFF. This chain joins TRBV28 and TRBJ1-4; D uncertain. The V end was cut by 1 base, the J end by 4 bases, with 10 bases between. The germline gives CDR1 MDHEN, CDR2 SYDVKM. This CDR3 has 15 residues.

By proportion, this clone is medium-sized. The chain employs TRBV9 and TRBJ2-7, with 7 nucleotides matching TRBD2. From germline, CDR1 is SGDLS and CDR2 YYNGEE. This CDR3 is built from 14 residues. V trimming: 1 base; J trimming: 0 bases; junction bases outside the gene matches: 1. CDR3 coding DNA: TGTGCCAGCAGCGTATGGGACTACTCCTACGAGCAGTACTTC. It encodes CASSVWDYSYEQYF.

In its sample, this clone was seen a few times. The same CDR3 arises from other DNA sequences in this sample as well. As DNA, the CDR3 is TGTGCCAGCAGCCCGGGAGGGCAGATGAACACTGAAGCTTTCTTT. Its protein is CASSPGGQMNTEAFF. The V and J genes are TRBV5-4 and TRBJ1-1; D not certain. Trimming took 4 bases from V and 0 from J, leaving 13 bases between them. Germline V gene sequence: CDR1 SGHNT, CDR2 YYREEE (reference sequence). CDR3 size: 15 residues.

V is TRBV5-1 and J is TRBJ2-7, with 13 bases that match TRBD2. The CDR3 runs to 16 residues. Germline CDR1 SGHRS, CDR2 YFSETQ. The V segment lost 4 bases and the J segment 0 bases; nucleotides outside the gene matches: 4. Here the CDR3 reads CASSTGLAGISYEQYF. CDR3 in DNA: TGCGCCAGCAGCACGGGACTAGCGGGAATCTCCTACGAGCAGTACTTC.